This T cell receptor (beta chain) was sequenced in a study of blood T cells in healthy people across ages. There are 15 residues in the CDR3. Trimming left V 3 bases short and J 6 bases short, with 16 bases between. Germline loops: CDR1 SGHTA, CDR2 FQGNSA. Combining a sample-barcoded 5' primer with a J-beta primer mix, a second PCR ran for roughly 6 to 12 cycles. TCRdb recomputed calls from the 5' RACE reads with MiXCR, one row per CDR3 protein. Altogether 1.5 million to 2 million distinct CDR3 sequences are present, approximately 50% being singletons, with the ten largest covering less than 2.5%. Sequenced: blood. The receptor comes from a woman in her 40s in good health. The chain recombines TRBV7-2 with TRBJ2-3; D remains ambiguous. CDR3 protein: CASSFFTRVDDTQYF. The CDR3 bases are TGTGCCAGCAGCTTTTTCACCCGAGTGGACGATACGCAGTATTTT. The whole variable domain, remainder taken from reference TRBV7-2 and TRBJ2-3, is GAGVSQSPSNKVTEKGKDVELRCDPISGHTALYWYRQSLGQGLEFLIYFQGNSAPDKSGLPSDRFSAERTGGSVSTLTIQRTQQEDSAVYLCASSFFTRVDDTQYFGPGTRLTVL.